The clone carrying this T cell receptor (beta chain) was seen only a few times. Donation came from healthy Caucasian individuals in Russia who were aged about 6 to 100. The sample is drawn from a study of blood T cells in healthy people across ages. Trimming took 4 bases from V and 0 from J; bases not matched to a gene: 6. Germline assignment: CDR1 MDHEN and CDR2 SYDVKM. The CDR3 covers 16 residues. Together with a sample-barcoded 5' primer, a J-beta primer mix was included in a second PCR lasting about 7 to 11 cycles. Each CDR3 protein gets one entry after TCRdb re-called the 5' RACE reads with MiXCR. The table records hundreds of thousands of distinct CDR3 sequences, less than 25% of them present only once. The sample was also reused in another study, on T cells of mothers and their children. That work states: Related mother-child pairs showed slightly, non-significantly higher overlap than unrelated pairs.

This TCR was sampled from a boy between 10 and 17 years old in good health. V is TRBV28 and J is TRBJ2-1, with 7 bases matching TRBD1. The source material was blood. The CDR3 bases are TGTGCCAGCAGTTCCTCCGGGACAGCCTCCTACAATGAGCAGTTCTTC. Protein product: CASSSSGTASYNEQFF. The complete variable domain, with remaining parts taken from reference TRBV28 and TRBJ2-1, reads DVKVTQSSRYLVKRTGEKVFLECVQDMDHENMFWYRQDPGLGLRLIYFSYDVKMKEKGDIPEGYSVSREKKERFSLILESASTNQTSMYLCASSSSGTASYNEQFFGPGTRLTVL.